This TCR beta chain was captured by sequencing in a study of CD4 and CD8 cells across lung adenocarcinoma regions. Each CDR3 protein gets one entry after TCRdb re-called the PCR reads with MiXCR. The sample carries about 14,000 distinct CDR3 sequences, 35% to 55% recorded once. CDR1 MNHEY and CDR2 SMNVEV come from the germline V gene (reference sequence). The trim removed 11 bases at V and 2 bases at J, leaving 9 bases unmatched. This CDR3 is 15 amino acids long. This clonotype was detected ten times or more. The sample was CD4+ T cells from the center of a lung tumor. The rearrangement joins TRBV27 to TRBJ2-1; 10 bases map to TRBD1. This clonotype originated in a male donor with lung adenocarcinoma. The CD4 and CD8 labels of this study may be unreliable. CDR3 sequence reads: CAGPTGTGAYNEQFF. The DNA for the CDR3 is TGTGCCGGCCCCACCGGGACAGGGGCCTACAATGAGCAGTTCTTC.